Below, 3 T cell receptor beta chains from the same sample are listed, as sequenced in a study of cytomegalovirus exposure and HLA in healthy donors. PCR was performed using 60 Vbeta and 13 Jbeta primers. Clones were read by immunoSEQ multiplex PCR, and TCRdb kept only the in-frame ones, dropping some. The data contain about 90,000 clones, less than 85% of them seen just once; the ten biggest clones take up roughly 2.2%. Material for sequencing was PBMCs. The receptor source for this set is a man in his late teens or twenties in good health and CMV-seronegative.

The rearrangement joins TRBV4-1 to TRBJ2-1; TRBD2 matches 10 bases. Trimming took 4 bases from V and 5 from J; bases not matched to a gene: 2. Germline lookup yields CDR1 MGHRA and CDR2 YSYEKL. This CDR3 region has 14 residues. The CDR3 DNA sequence: TGCGCCAGCAGCCTAGCGGGAGGAAACAATGAGCAGTTCTTC. It yields the protein CASSLAGGNNEQFF.

The J gene is TRBJ2-2, the V gene TRBV29-1; 11 bases line up with TRBD2. The CDR3 is 17 amino acids. Germline CDR1 and CDR2: SQVTM and ANQGSEA. V dropped 5 bases and J dropped 5; count of bases not matched to a gene: 13. The CDR3 DNA follows: TGCAGCGTTTCCAACTTAGCGGGAGGGCCGATTACCGGGGAGCTGTTTTTT. It codes for CSVSNLAGGPITGELFF.

The rearrangement joins TRBV28 to TRBJ1-5; D may be TRBD1 (5 bases). CDR3 length: 14 amino acids. Germline CDR1 and CDR2: MDHEN and SYDVKM. V was clipped by 6 bases and J by 1 base, with 10 bases between them. This chain's CDR3 is CASRPGGSNQPQHF. As DNA, the CDR3 is TGTGCCAGCAGACCTGGGGGGAGCAATCAGCCCCAGCATTTT.